These 9 T cell receptor beta chains share one sample of origin, sequenced in a study of blood T cell repertoires in COVID-19. Sequenced by immunoSEQ multiplex PCR; TCRdb stores in-frame clones only, minus some. The sample carries more than 400,000 clones, approximately 83% recorded once. The sequenced material came from peripheral blood. Every receptor here comes from a human donor in a cohort sampled during active COVID-19.

This chain uses TRBV11-1 with TRBJ2-4, with D unclear. The germline CDR1 and CDR2 sequences are SGHAT and FQDESV (reference sequence). The CDR3 loop spans 12 amino acids. V dropped 5 bases and J dropped 4 bases, with 6 bases sitting between them. The CDR3 DNA reads TGTGCCAGCAGCCTAACGAAAAACATTCAGTACTTC. Its translation is CASSLTKNIQYF.

The gene calls are TRBV7-9 and TRBJ2-1; 11 bases are shared with TRBD1. The trim removed 5 bases at V and 12 bases at J, leaving 9 bases unmatched. The CDR3 length is 14 residues. The germline CDR1 and CDR2 sequences are SEHNR and FQNEAQ (reference sequence). The CDR3 region is CASSPMGQGEGQFF. For the CDR3, the DNA is TGTGCCAGCAGCCCCATGGGACAGGGGGAAGGGCAGTTCTTC.

The J gene is TRBJ2-1, the V gene TRBV28; possibly TRBD2 for D (5 bases). Germline CDR1 and CDR2: MDHEN and SYDVKM. Between the trimmed V and J ends, which lost 6 bases and 7 bases, there was a span of 16 bases. CDR3 length: 14 residues. CDR3 residues: CASSQPGGRNEQFF. CDR3 sequence (DNA): TGTGCCAGCAGCCAACCTGGCGGGCGGAATGAGCAGTTCTTC.

J is TRBJ2-5 and V is TRBV5-4; 11 bases fit TRBD1. The CDR3 totals 13 residues. J gave up 4 bases and V 8 bases, and 4 bases lay outside the gene matches. Germline CDR1 SGHNT, CDR2 YYREEE (reference sequence). CDR3 sequence reads: CASSGQGVETQYF. The CDR3 DNA reads TGTGCCAGTTCGGGACAGGGGGTAGAGACCCAGTACTTC.

This clone showed up just once. The V call is TRBV9, the J call TRBJ1-2, with D unclear. Between the trimmed V and J ends, which lost 2 bases and 0 bases, there was a span of 11 bases. This CDR3 is 15 amino acids long. Germline CDR1 SGDLS, CDR2 YYNGEE. The CDR3, as DNA: TGTGCCAGCAGCGTTTTAGACAACTCTAACTATGGCTACACCTTC. As protein: CASSVLDNSNYGYTF.

V and J are TRBV11-2 and TRBJ2-7; 8 bases map to TRBD2. The V gene end was trimmed by 5 bases and the J gene end by 5 bases; junction bases not matched to a gene: 8. This CDR3 has 14 amino acids. Per the germline V gene, CDR1 is SGHAT and CDR2 is FQNNGV. CDR3 in DNA: TGTGCCAGCAGCCGCGGGGGGAGCCCCGACGAGCAGTACTTC. Translation: CASSRGGSPDEQYF.

Remarks on this clone: The same CDR3 also results from other DNA sequences found in this sample. This chain connects TRBV14 to TRBJ2-1, with 9 bases that match TRBD2. Germline CDR1 is SGHDN and CDR2 is FVKESK. This CDR3 spans 14 amino acids. V lost 4 bases and J lost 5; bases outside the gene matches: 3. CDR3 in amino acids: CASSRLAGNNEQFF. In DNA form, the CDR3 reads TGTGCCAGCAGCCGTCTAGCGGGAAACAATGAGCAGTTCTTC.

The J gene is TRBJ1-2, the V gene TRBV7-2; possible D gene TRBD1, 5 bases. The V gene lost 5 bases and the J gene lost 6 bases, with 25 bases spanning the gap. The CDR3 spans 17 residues. CDR1 is SGHTA and CDR2 is FQGNSA in the germline V gene. As DNA, the CDR3 is TGTGCCAGCAGCACTCTTGGCGGGACGCGCTCTCAGCATGGCTACACCTTC. This codes for CASSTLGGTRSQHGYTF.

This clone was seen only a few times. The V gene is TRBV5-5, the J gene TRBJ1-5, with D possibly matching TRBD1 (5 bases). The CDR3 length is 15 residues. Germline CDR1 is SGHKS and CDR2 is YYEKEE (reference sequence). The V end was cut by 4 bases, the J end by 3 bases, with 14 bases between. The CDR3 nucleotides read TGTGCCAGCAGCCCGAATTGGGGGGACAATCAGCCCCAGCATTTT. Translation: CASSPNWGDNQPQHF.